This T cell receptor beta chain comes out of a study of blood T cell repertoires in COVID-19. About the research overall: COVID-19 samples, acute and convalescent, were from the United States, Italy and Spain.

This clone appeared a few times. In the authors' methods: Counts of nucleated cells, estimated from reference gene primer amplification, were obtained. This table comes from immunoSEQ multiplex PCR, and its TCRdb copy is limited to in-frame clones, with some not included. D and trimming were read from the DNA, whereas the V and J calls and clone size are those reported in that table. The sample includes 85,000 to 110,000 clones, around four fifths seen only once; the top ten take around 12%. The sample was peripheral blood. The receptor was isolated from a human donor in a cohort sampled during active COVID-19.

The CDR3 region is CASSQGLSPLYGYTF. The CDR3 DNA reads TGTGCCAGCAGCCAGGGCCTCAGCCCCCTCTATGGCTACACCTTC. This chain connects TRBV4-2 to TRBJ1-2; no clear D. Germline CDR1 and CDR2: LGHNA and YNFKEQ. CDR3 length: 15 residues. V lost 3 bases, J lost 4 bases, and 15 bases lay in between.